The source of this T cell receptor (beta chain) is a study of cytomegalovirus exposure and HLA in healthy donors. About the research overall: In a later analysis, it was reported that the 90 to 150 validation repertoires had been produced on the same platform as the 500 to 850 repertoires belonging to the first cohort.

The CDR3 spans 13 residues. Germline trimming cut 6 bases from V and 7 bases from J; bases unmatched to any gene: 6. Germline CDR1 reads SGHNT; CDR2 reads YYREEE (reference sequence). General study results and limits: There were over 150 TCR beta chains listed as cytomegalovirus-associated.

The sample holds a few counts of this clone. Its antigen is unknown. TCRdb keeps only in-frame clones here, not all; method: immunoSEQ multiplex PCR. Of about 110,000 clones listed, approximately 86% are singletons. The chain links TRBV5-4 to TRBJ2-1, with TRBD2 matching 8 bases. Sequencing input: PBMCs. The TCR originated in a woman aged 18-35 years in good health and CMV-seronegative. The CDR3 bases are TGTGCCAGCACCTCTGAGCGGGGGAATGAGCAGTTCTTC. Translating it yields CASTSERGNEQFF.